These T cell receptor beta chains were read from a single sample in a study of cytomegalovirus exposure and HLA in healthy donors. Assay used: immunoSEQ multiplex PCR; TCRdb lists only in-frame clones, some missing. The sample lists about 47,000 clones; 65% to 80% were seen once. Sequencing input: PBMCs. Source of these receptors: a man aged 30-40 years in good health and CMV-seronegative. Both conserved end residues are part of each CDR3. D genes are given only for firm matches. Clone size, where shown, is once, few, many, or a class for clones that have expanded.

>TRBV11-2|once|TRBJ1-2|.
TGTGCCAGCAGCTTAGACTTACCGGGAAACTATGGCTACACCTTC
CASSLDLPGNYGYTF
>TRBV5-6|few|TRBJ2-1|TRBD2
TGTGCCAGCAGCCTAGGGACTAAGTACAATGAGCAGTTCTTC
CASSLGTKYNEQFF
>TRBV29-1|few|TRBJ2-1|.
TGCAGCGTAGGTAGCGGCAGCTCCTACAATGAGCAGTTCTTC
CSVGSGSSYNEQFF
>TRBV6-1|once|TRBJ2-1|TRBD1
TGTGCCAGCAGTGAAGCCCCCGGGACAGGGACGGGCCATGAGCAGTTCTTC
CASSEAPGTGTGHEQFF
>TRBV4-1|.|TRBJ1-5|TRBD1
TGCGCCAGCAGCCAAGCCGCAGGGGGAAGCAATCAGCCCCAGCATTTT
CASSQAAGGSNQPQHF
>TRBV10-2|.|TRBJ2-7|TRBD1
TGCGCCAGCACGAAGGGGGCTTGGGCGACGAGCTCCTACGAGCAGTACTTC
CASTKGAWATSSYEQYF
>TRBV7-2|.|TRBJ2-7|TRBD1
TGTGCCAGCAGCTTAGGGAGGACAGGGATCCCCTACGAGCAGTACTTC
CASSLGRTGIPYEQYF
>TRBV2|.|TRBJ2-5|TRBD1
TGTGCCAGCAGCGATCCGGACAGGGGGATTGGGACCCAGTACTTC
CASSDPDRGIGTQYF
>TRBV5-6|.|TRBJ2-5|.
TGTGCCAGCAGAATTGACTCGCAAGAGACCCAGTACTTC
CASRIDSQETQYF
>TRBV5-1|.|TRBJ2-1|TRBD2
TGCGCCAGCAGCCACCGACTAGCGGGAGATGCTAGTGAGCAGTTCTTC
CASSHRLAGDASEQFF
>TRBV14|.|TRBJ2-3|TRBD1
TGTGCCAGCAGCCAAAGGACAGGGGGAACAGATACGCAGTATTTT
CASSQRTGGTDTQYF
>TRBV6-5|.|TRBJ2-3|TRBD2
TGTGCCAGCAGTTACTCTACGACTAGCGGCACAGATACGCAGTATTTT
CASSYSTTSGTDTQYF
>TRBV5-6|.|TRBJ1-2|.
TGTGCCAGCAGCTTCCACCCACTTACTAACTATGGCTACACCTTC
CASSFHPLTNYGYTF
>TRBV5-4|.|TRBJ2-3|TRBD2
TGTGCCAGCGGCCTCATAGCGGGAGGGGATGATACGCAGTATTTT
CASGLIAGGDDTQYF
>TRBV4-1|few|TRBJ2-5|.
TGCGCCAGCAGCCAAGATCTGACAGCCCAAGAGACCCAGTACTTC
CASSQDLTAQETQYF
>TRBV4-1|.|TRBJ2-3|.
TGCGCCAGCAGCCAGGGGAGGACTCGATTCACAGATACGCAGTATTTT
CASSQGRTRFTDTQYF
>TRBV30|.|TRBJ2-7|.
TGTGCCTGGAGTGTTAGACAGTTCGACGAGCAGTACTTC
CAWSVRQFDEQYF
>TRBV7-8|once|TRBJ1-4|.
TGTGCCAGCAGCTCCTCCGGGGGGAGGGGAAATGAAAAACTGTTTTTT
CASSSSGGRGNEKLFF
>TRBV11-2|.|TRBJ2-5|TRBD1
TGTGCCAGCAGCGTGGGACAGATACCTCCAGTTGTCCAGTACTTC
CASSVGQIPPVVQYF
>TRBV4-1|.|TRBJ1-3|TRBD1
TGCGCCAGCAGCCAAGCGGGACAGCTAAGCTCTGGAAACACCATATATTTT
CASSQAGQLSSGNTIYF
>TRBV30|.|TRBJ2-2|.
TGTGCCTGGAGTAGACAGGGGGAGCTGTTTTTT
CAWSRQGELFF
>TRBV4-2|.|TRBJ2-7|TRBD2
TGTGCCAGCAGCCAAGAAATAGCGGGAGCGACCTACGAGCAGTACTTC
CASSQEIAGATYEQYF
>TRBV29-1|.|TRBJ1-2|TRBD1
TGCAGCGTTGAAGATGAGGGGGCGATTGGCTACACCTTC
CSVEDEGAIGYTF
>TRBV6-5|once|TRBJ1-2|.
TGTGCCAGCAGTTACGGAGCTAACTATGGCTACACCTTC
CASSYGANYGYTF
>TRBV4-1|once|TRBJ2-5|TRBD2
TGCGCCAGCAGCTCAGCGGGAGGGGGTGAAGAGACCCAGTACTTC
CASSSAGGGEETQYF
>TRBV7-6|.|TRBJ2-5|TRBD2
TGTGCCAGCAGCTTCCCTGTTGGGGAGGGCCGAACAGAAGAGACCCAGTACTTC
CASSFPVGEGRTEETQYF
>TRBV27|.|TRBJ1-1|.
TGTGCCAGCAGTCCGCGGACAGCGTTGCGTGCTTTCTTT
CASSPRTALRAFF
>TRBV2|.|TRBJ1-4|TRBD1
TGTGCCAGCAGAGGGGGCGTAACTAATGAAAAACTGTTTTTT
CASRGGVTNEKLFF
>TRBV5-6|few|TRBJ1-5|TRBD1
TGTGCCAGCAGCTTGGTGCCAGGGGGACATCAGCCCCAGCATTTT
CASSLVPGGHQPQHF
>TRBV2|few|TRBJ2-1|TRBD2
TGTGCCAGCAGGGCACTAGCGCCTTCCTACAATGAGCAGTTCTTC
CASRALAPSYNEQFF
>TRBV7-9|.|TRBJ1-1|TRBD1
TGTGCCAGCAGCCCCATGAGGGGGCCGAAAGCTGAAGCTTTCTTT
CASSPMRGPKAEAFF
>TRBV11-2|.|TRBJ2-1|.
TGTGCCAGCTTACTACACAGGCGGGCGGGGGCTATCTACAATGAGCAGTTCTTC
CASLLHRRAGAIYNEQFF
>TRBV5-4|.|TRBJ2-3|.
TGTGCCAGCAGCCCCCTCGGACTCGGAGGGTCAGATACGCAGTATTTT
CASSPLGLGGSDTQYF
>TRBV11-1|.|TRBJ2-7|TRBD1
TGTGCCAGCAGCCTAGAGCCGGGACAGAGGAACGAGCAGTACTTC
CASSLEPGQRNEQYF
>TRBV10-3|few|TRBJ2-5|TRBD1
TGTGCCATCAGTGTCTTCGAGGGGGCGGAGACCCAGTACTTC
CAISVFEGAETQYF
>TRBV5-1|.|TRBJ2-3|TRBD1
TGCGCCAGCAGCTTGGGTTTGGCAGGGGGCTTGGATACGCAGTATTTT
CASSLGLAGGLDTQYF
>TRBV4-1|.|TRBJ2-7|TRBD2
TGCGCCAGCAGCCAAGAATTCGCGGGGGCCTACGAGCAGTACTTC
CASSQEFAGAYEQYF
>TRBV25-1|.|TRBJ1-1|.
TGTGCCAGCGGGGAATGGGGAGGCAACACTGAAGCTTTCTTT
CASGEWGGNTEAFF
>TRBV30|once|TRBJ2-2|.
TGTGCCTGGAGTGTTGTTAGAAACACCGGGGAGCTGTTTTTT
CAWSVVRNTGELFF
>TRBV6-1|.|TRBJ1-1|.
TGTGCCAGCAGTGAATTACGAGGTAACACTGAAGCTTTCTTT
CASSELRGNTEAFF
>TRBV30|.|TRBJ2-3|TRBD2
TGTGCCTGGACTAGCGGGAGTACCCCTACGCAGTATTTT
CAWTSGSTPTQYF
>TRBV30|.|TRBJ2-2|.
TGTGCCTGGAGTGTACTTATCCCCACCGGGGAGCTGTTTTTT
CAWSVLIPTGELFF
>TRBV2|.|TRBJ2-1|TRBD2
TGTGCCAGCAGTCACGGGACTAGTGAGTTCTTC
CASSHGTSEFF
>TRBV7-5|few|TRBJ2-3|.
TGTGTCAGAAGCACGACTAGTACAGATACGCAGTATTTT
CVRSTTSTDTQYF
>TRBV5-4|.|TRBJ2-7|.
TGTGCCAGCAGCTCAACTCCCTCCTACGAGCAGTACTTC
CASSSTPSYEQYF
>TRBV6-6|.|TRBJ1-1|.
TGTGCCAGCAGTTACTCGGGCGAGGGGAACACTGAAGCTTTCTTT
CASSYSGEGNTEAFF
>TRBV6-1|few|TRBJ1-1|.
TGTGCCAGCCCTGACATACGGAAAAACACTGAAGCTTTCTTT
CASPDIRKNTEAFF
>TRBV7-9|few|TRBJ2-5|.
TGTGCCAGCAGCTTAAACGCGGAGACCCAGTACTTC
CASSLNAETQYF
>TRBV5-1|.|TRBJ2-7|.
TGCGCCAGCAGCTTCATAAAAACAGACGAGCAGTACTTC
CASSFIKTDEQYF
>TRBV19|.|TRBJ1-5|.
TGTGCCAGTAGTGGGGACTTGTGGCAGCCCCAGCATTTT
CASSGDLWQPQHF